A single sample is the source of the 32 T cell receptor beta chains below, sequenced in a study of CD8+CD57+ T cells in acquired aplastic anemia. Patients chosen for sequencing had shown CD8+CD57+ cell expansion by flow cytometry. Profiling of TCR beta VDJ combinations and CDR3 sequences used genomic DNA as template. TCRdb recomputed calls from the reads with MiXCR, one row per CDR3 protein. Of under 200,000 distinct CDR3 sequences in the sample, approximately 48% were seen once. Material for sequencing was sorted CD4+, CD8+, or CD8+CD57+ T cells (not recorded which) from PBMCs. Every receptor here comes from a human donor with aplastic anemia.

This sequence joins TRBV7-9 and TRBJ1-2; D remains ambiguous. CDR1 SEHNR and CDR2 FQNEAQ come from the germline V gene (reference sequence). V was shortened by 5 bases and J by 1 base, with 5 bases between the two germline ends. The length of the CDR3 is 12 residues. The CDR3 spells CASSEDNYGYTF. The DNA of the CDR3 is TGTGCCAGCAGCGAAGATAACTATGGCTACACCTTC.

This clonotype was detected only once. V usage is TRBV7-7 and J usage is TRBJ1-2; unclear D gene. V was pared by 3 bases and J by 4 bases, with 6 bases between. The CDR3 spans 12 residues. Per germline, CDR1 SSHAT and CDR2 FNYEAQ (reference sequence). The CDR3 sequence: CASSFRSYGYTF. The CDR3 bases are TGTGCCAGCAGCTTTCGGAGCTATGGCTACACCTTC.

J is TRBJ1-1 and V is TRBV10-3, with D maybe TRBD1 (5 bases). CDR1 ENHRY and CDR2 SYGVKD come from the germline V gene. Trimming took off 7 bases at V and 4 bases at J, with 13 bases between the two ends. This CDR3 comprises 13 residues. DNA of the CDR3: TGTGCCATCATTGGGGGACTCTCCACTGAAGCTTTCTTT. Its protein is CAIIGGLSTEAFF.

The V gene is TRBV10-3, the J gene TRBJ1-1; the match to TRBD1 covers 8 bases. J lost 8 bases, V lost 4 bases, and 6 bases had no gene match. The CDR3 runs to 13 residues. CDR1 and CDR2 (germline): ENHRY, SYGVKD. The CDR3 DNA sequence: TGTGCCATCAGTGTCTCGGACAGGGCGGAAGCTTTCTTT. Residues: CAISVSDRAEAFF.

On this clonotype: A read error may explain this, as a much larger clone is one base away. V gene TRBV5-1 combines with J gene TRBJ2-7; no reliable D call. Germline CDR1 reads SGHRS; CDR2 reads YFSETQ. The length of the CDR3 is 15 residues. The ends were cut back, 4 bases at V and 4 bases at J, with 18 bases in the middle. The CDR3 region is CASSPLGPPRYEQYF. As DNA, the CDR3 is TGCGCCAGCAGCCCGCTCGGTCCCCCGAGGTACGAGCAGTACTTC.

With respect to this clonotype: At one end the junction does not follow the germline gene, possibly because of a read error. The rearrangement links TRBV20-1 to TRBJ2-5, with D maybe TRBD1 (5 bases). The length of the CDR3 is 16 residues. Germline loops: CDR1 DFQATT, CDR2 SNEGSKA (reference sequence). DNA of the CDR3: TGCAGTGCTAGAAGAGGCACGAGGACGTCACAGGAGACCCTGTACTTC. Translating it yields CSARRGTRTSQETLYF.

The rearrangement links TRBV6-4 to TRBJ2-2, with TRBD2 matching 12 bases. CDR3 length equals 15 residues. V gave up 6 bases and J gave up 6 bases; unmatched junction bases: 5. The germline V gene has CDR1 MRHNA and CDR2 SNTAGT. This chain's CDR3 is CASRRTSGVSGELFF. In DNA, the CDR3 is TGTGCCAGCAGACGGACTAGCGGGGTATCCGGGGAGCTGTTTTTT.

The V gene is TRBV7-9, the J gene TRBJ2-2, with D possibly being TRBD2 (6 bases). The CDR3 spans 15 residues. Germline lookup yields CDR1 SEHNR and CDR2 FQNEAQ (reference sequence). Deletions cut 5 bases from V and 1 base from J, with 11 bases between. CDR3 DNA: TGTGCCAGCAGCATTAGCGGAATGAACACCGGGGAGCTGTTTTTT. Translation: CASSISGMNTGELFF.

The chain joins TRBV12-3 or TRBV12-4 to TRBJ2-1; 9 bases agree with TRBD1. Trimming removed 6 bases from V and 5 bases from J; junction bases left unmatched: 5. The CDR3 extends over 14 amino acids. The CDR3 DNA sequence: TGTGCCAGCAGAACCGGGACAGGGAACAATGAGCAGTTCTTC. Translation gives CASRTGTGNNEQFF.

The chain couples TRBV28 to TRBJ2-4, with 7 bases that match TRBD2. CDR1 MDHEN and CDR2 SYDVKM come from the germline V gene. The CDR3 extends over 15 amino acids. Germline trimming cut 4 bases from V and 0 bases from J; bases unmatched to any gene: 3. The CDR3 loop is CASSSGGLAKNIQYF. CDR3 DNA: TGTGCCAGCAGTTCCGGGGGGTTAGCCAAAAACATTCAGTACTTC.

This clonotype was seen ten or more times. The genes are TRBV15 and TRBJ1-5, with 10 bases identical to TRBD1. The CDR3 runs 15 residues. Looked up from germline, CDR1 is LNHNV and CDR2 is YYDKDF (reference sequence). Trimming took 3 bases from V and 6 from J; bases not matched to a gene: 5. This chain's CDR3 is CATSRGGQGRQPQHF. DNA of the CDR3: TGTGCCACCAGCAGGGGGGGACAGGGGCGTCAGCCCCAGCATTTT. Combining the CDR3 with reference TRBV15 and TRBJ1-5 gives the whole variable domain DAMVIQNPRYQVTQFGKPVTLSCSQTLNHNVMYWYQQKSSQAPKLLFHYYDKDFNNEADTPDNFQSRRPNTSFCFLDIRSPGLGDTAMYLCATSRGGQGRQPQHFGDGTRLSIL.

V usage is TRBV10-3 and J usage is TRBJ2-1, with 10 bases identical to TRBD2. The germline CDR1 and CDR2 sequences are ENHRY and SYGVKD. The CDR3 extends over 15 amino acids. V dropped 7 bases and J dropped 7; count of bases not matched to a gene: 10. The CDR3 DNA reads TGTGCCATCACGGACCCAGCACTAGCGGGAAATGAGCAGTTCTTC. Translating gives CAITDPALAGNEQFF.

This chain joins TRBV7-3 and TRBJ1-1; no clear D. Trimming took 5 bases from V and 0 from J, leaving 13 bases between them. CDR3 length: 15 amino acids. The germline CDR1 and CDR2 sequences are SGHTA and FQGTGA. For the CDR3, the DNA is TGTGCCAGCAGCCTAGGGTCGACGGTGAACACTGAAGCTTTCTTT. Its translation: CASSLGSTVNTEAFF.

V and J are TRBV7-2 and TRBJ2-7; 10 bases align to TRBD2. The germline V gene encodes CDR1 SGHTA and CDR2 FQGNSA. V was pared by 3 bases and J by 5 bases, with 7 bases of the junction left unmatched. The CDR3 runs 15 residues. CDR3 DNA: TGTGCCAGCAGCTTTGGGGAGCGGGGGGGCCACGAGCAGTACTTC. This sequence encodes CASSFGERGGHEQYF.

The rearrangement joins TRBV10-3 to TRBJ2-7, with no clear D. V gave up 0 bases and J gave up 2 bases, with 8 bases separating them. Germline CDR1 ENHRY, CDR2 SYGVKD. The CDR3 extends over 14 amino acids. CDR3 protein: CAISESVGTYEQYF. CDR3 in DNA: TGTGCCATCAGTGAGTCGGTAGGAACCTACGAGCAGTACTTC.

The J gene is TRBJ1-1, the V gene TRBV10-3, with 7 bases matching TRBD1. With 8 bases clipped from V and 12 bases from J, the junction kept 18 bases outside the gene matches. Germline assignment: CDR1 ENHRY and CDR2 SYGVKD. This CDR3 is 14 amino acids long. As DNA, the CDR3 is TGTGCCATCGGACTAGCGCTAGGGGGCGTCTTATCTTTCTTT. Residues: CAIGLALGGVLSFF.

This chain links TRBV19 with TRBJ2-4; D gene unclear. Per germline, CDR1 LNHDA and CDR2 SQIVND (reference sequence). V lost 3 bases to trimming and J lost 6 bases, with 9 bases between them. This CDR3 contains 13 residues. For the CDR3, the DNA is TGTGCCAGTAGTATGAGGAGAGGAAACATTCAGTACTTC. Its protein product is CASSMRRGNIQYF.

This clonotype was seen just once. The V and J genes are TRBV7-2 and TRBJ1-1; D call uncertain. The CDR3 spans 13 residues. V gave up 5 bases and J gave up 7 bases, with 14 bases separating them. Germline lookup yields CDR1 SGHTA and CDR2 FQGNSA. In DNA, the CDR3 is TGTGCCAGCAGCCGTACTACCGACCGTGAAGCTTTCTTT. Amino acids: CASSRTTDREAFF.

The V and J genes are TRBV11-2 and TRBJ2-7; 7 bases are shared with TRBD1. The CDR3 spans 16 residues. Germline CDR1 is SGHAT and CDR2 is FQNNGV. Trimming took 5 bases from V and 0 from J; bases not matched to a gene: 10. CDR3 residues: CASSLRTGLTSYEQYF. In DNA form, the CDR3 reads TGTGCCAGCAGCCTAAGGACAGGCCTTACCTCCTACGAGCAGTACTTC.

The chain is built from TRBV20-1 and TRBJ1-6, with D possibly TRBD1 on 5 matching bases. Germline V gives CDR1 DFQATT, CDR2 SNEGSKA (reference sequence). The V end lost 3 bases, the J end lost 8 bases, and 11 bases lay between the germline ends. This CDR3 comprises 13 residues. For the CDR3, the DNA is TGCAGTGCTAGTTTCGAGGGGCATTCACCCCTCCACTTT. This gives the protein CSASFEGHSPLHF.

This clonotype was observed at least ten times. The chain has TRBV7-9 and TRBJ2-2; possibly TRBD2 for D (5 bases). V gave up 5 bases and J gave up 2 bases, with 12 bases separating them. CDR1 and CDR2 (germline): SEHNR, FQNEAQ (reference sequence). CDR3 length: 15 amino acids. The chain's CDR3 is CASSPRGGNTGELFF. CDR3 nucleotides: TGTGCCAGCAGCCCCCGCGGAGGTAACACCGGGGAGCTGTTTTTT.

The chain joins TRBV19 to TRBJ1-1; no clear D. Trimming removed 3 bases at V and 5 bases at J, with 7 bases between. The length of the CDR3 is 12 residues. Germline V CDR1 and CDR2: LNHDA, SQIVND (reference sequence). CDR3 sequence (DNA): TGTGCCAGTAGTATTGGGCCGACTGAAGCTTTCTTT. It yields the protein CASSIGPTEAFF.

This chain joins TRBV14 and TRBJ2-2; 7 nucleotides align to TRBD2. Per germline, CDR1 SGHDN and CDR2 FVKESK. The trim removed 6 bases at V and 0 bases at J, leaving 10 bases unmatched. CDR3 length: 17 residues. CDR3 nucleotides: TGTGCCAGCAGTCAGGGAGCGGGGACCGCGAACACCGGGGAGCTGTTTTTT. It is translated as CASSQGAGTANTGELFF.

This clonotype has a count of ten or more. V and J are TRBV7-3 and TRBJ1-1, with D unclear. Trimming stripped 4 bases from V and 6 bases from J, with 12 bases between. The germline V gene has CDR1 SGHTA and CDR2 FQGTGA. The CDR3 is 13 amino acids. The CDR3 region is CASSYRWGAEAFF. The CDR3 nucleotides read TGTGCCAGCAGCTACCGATGGGGAGCTGAAGCTTTCTTT.

The rearrangement uses TRBV7-9 and TRBJ1-5, with D hard to call. The CDR3 has 13 residues. The germline V gene has CDR1 SEHNR and CDR2 FQNEAQ (reference sequence). Trimming left V 5 bases short and J 4 bases short, with 9 bases between. The CDR3 here is CASSPDTNQPQHF. The CDR3 DNA sequence: TGTGCCAGCAGCCCCGACACTAATCAGCCCCAGCATTTT.

The table lists this clonotype with many counts. This sequence joins TRBV9 and TRBJ1-3; D ambiguous. The CDR3 has 14 residues. CDR1 is SGDLS and CDR2 is YYNGEE in the germline V gene. V lost 0 bases and J lost 4, with 8 bases in between. The CDR3 coding sequence is TGTGCCAGCAGCGTAGGGACGCCGGGAAACACCATATATTTT. Its translation is CASSVGTPGNTIYF.

V is TRBV19 and J is TRBJ1-1, with D tentatively TRBD1 (5 bases). The CDR3 has 14 amino acids. V lost 9 bases and J 4 bases, leaving 18 bases between the germline ends. CDR1 is LNHDA, CDR2 SQIVND, per germline (reference sequence). CDR3 in DNA: TGTGCCAGCCCCCGTCGGCAGGGATTCACTGAAGCTTTCTTT. Translating gives CASPRRQGFTEAFF.

The chain joins TRBV19 to TRBJ2-1; 8 bases map to TRBD2. This CDR3 comprises 13 residues. V lost 1 base and J lost 7; bases outside the gene matches: 0. The germline V gene encodes CDR1 LNHDA and CDR2 SQIVND (reference sequence). The CDR3, as DNA: TGTGCCAGTAGTATAGGACTAGCGAATGAGCAGTTCTTC. It codes for CASSIGLANEQFF.

V usage is TRBV19 and J usage is TRBJ2-2; possible D gene TRBD1, 6 bases. Looked up from germline, CDR1 is LNHDA and CDR2 is SQIVND (reference sequence). V shed 3 bases and J shed 7 bases, with 15 bases lying between them. The CDR3 is 15 residues long. This CDR3 is CASSMNSRGYGELFF. The DNA for the CDR3 is TGTGCCAGTAGTATGAATAGCAGGGGATACGGGGAGCTGTTTTTT.

A remark on this clonotype: A read error may account for a junction end that differs from germline. This sequence joins TRBV10-3 and TRBJ2-7, with TRBD1 matching 10 bases. From germline, CDR1 is ENHRY and CDR2 SYGVKD. The CDR3 runs 15 residues. As DNA, the CDR3 is TGTGCCAGCAGTCCCCGGACAGGGGGGTCCTACGAGCAGTACTTC. As protein: CASSPRTGGSYEQYF.

This clonotype was counted many times. The chain uses TRBV11-2 and TRBJ2-7, with TRBD2 matching over 11 bases. The CDR3 spans 16 residues. Per the germline V gene, CDR1 is SGHAT and CDR2 is FQNNGV. V lost 5 bases and J lost 7; bases outside the gene matches: 13. CDR3 protein: CASSRYSGRASREQYF. CDR3 nucleotides: TGTGCCAGCAGCCGGTATAGCGGGAGGGCCTCAAGGGAGCAGTACTTC.

This chain uses TRBV18 with TRBJ1-4, with TRBD1 as a possible D gene (5 bases). Germline CDR1 is KGHSH and CDR2 is LQKENI. There are 15 residues in the CDR3. The V and J ends lost 0 bases and 2 bases respectively, with 7 bases between them. The CDR3 DNA reads TGTGCCAGCTCACCACCGGGACGGACTAATGAAAAACTGTTTTTT. This translates into CASSPPGRTNEKLFF.